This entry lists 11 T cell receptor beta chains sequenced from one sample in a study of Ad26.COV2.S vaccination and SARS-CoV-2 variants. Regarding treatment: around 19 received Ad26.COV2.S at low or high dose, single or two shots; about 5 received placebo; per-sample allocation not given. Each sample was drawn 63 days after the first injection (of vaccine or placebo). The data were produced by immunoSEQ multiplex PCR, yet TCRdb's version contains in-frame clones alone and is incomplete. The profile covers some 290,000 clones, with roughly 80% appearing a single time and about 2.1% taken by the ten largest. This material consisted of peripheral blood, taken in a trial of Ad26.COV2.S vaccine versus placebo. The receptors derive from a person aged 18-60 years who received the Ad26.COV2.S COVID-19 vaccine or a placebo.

CDR3 in amino acids: CASSLSPPDTEAFF. The CDR3, as DNA: TGTGCCAGCAGCTTATCGCCCCCTGACACTGAAGCTTTCTTT. The chain uses TRBV7-9 and TRBJ1-1; D unclear. Between the trimmed V and J ends, which lost 2 bases and 3 bases, there was a span of 10 bases. This CDR3 spans 14 amino acids. Germline assignment: CDR1 SEHNR and CDR2 FQNEAQ (reference sequence).

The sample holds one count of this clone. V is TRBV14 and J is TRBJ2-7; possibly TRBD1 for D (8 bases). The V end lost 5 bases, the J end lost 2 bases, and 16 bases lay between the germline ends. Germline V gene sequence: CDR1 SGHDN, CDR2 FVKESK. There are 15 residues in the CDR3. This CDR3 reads CASSSGQGGTYEQYF. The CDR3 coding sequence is TGTGCCAGCAGCTCCGGACAGGGAGGGACCTACGAGCAGTACTTC.

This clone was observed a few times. The CDR3 protein is CASSFGGGASSYNEQFF. CDR3 DNA sequence: TGTGCCAGCAGCTTCGGTGGGGGTGCGAGCTCCTACAATGAGCAGTTCTTC. The gene calls are TRBV5-4 and TRBJ2-1; either TRBD1 or TRBD2 may supply D (5 bases each). CDR3 length: 17 residues. Germline CDR1 reads SGHNT; CDR2 reads YYREEE (reference sequence). Trimming removed 2 bases at V and 0 bases at J, with 15 bases between. Full variable domain (remainder filled in from reference TRBV5-4 and TRBJ2-1): ETGVTQSPTHLIKTRGQQVTLRCSSQSGHNTVSWYQQALGQGPQFIFQYYREEENGRGNFPPRFSGLQFPNYSSELNVNALELDDSALYLCASSFGGGASSYNEQFFGPGTRLTVL.

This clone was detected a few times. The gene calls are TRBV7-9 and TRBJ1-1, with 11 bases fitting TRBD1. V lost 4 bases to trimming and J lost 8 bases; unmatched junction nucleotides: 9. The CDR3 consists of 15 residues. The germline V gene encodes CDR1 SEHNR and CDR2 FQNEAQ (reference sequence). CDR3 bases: TGTGCCAGCAGCTCCACCGGGACAGGGGGTGGGGAAGCTTTCTTT. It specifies CASSSTGTGGGEAFF.

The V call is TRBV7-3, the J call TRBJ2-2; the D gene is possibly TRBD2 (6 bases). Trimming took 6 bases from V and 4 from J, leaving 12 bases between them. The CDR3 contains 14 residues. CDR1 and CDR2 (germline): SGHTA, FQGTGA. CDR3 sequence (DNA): TGTGCCAGCAGGAGACTAGTTACCACCGGGGAGCTGTTTTTT. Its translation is CASRRLVTTGELFF.

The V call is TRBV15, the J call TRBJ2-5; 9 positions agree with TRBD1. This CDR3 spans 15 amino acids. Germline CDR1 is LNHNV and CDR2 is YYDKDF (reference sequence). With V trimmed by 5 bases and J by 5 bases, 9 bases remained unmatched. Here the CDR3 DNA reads TGTGCCACCAGCTTTACCGGGACAGGGTCGGAGACCCAGTACTTC. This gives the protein CATSFTGTGSETQYF.

CDR3 in DNA: TGTGCCAGCAGTTTGGGTCTGGGAGGAGCGCAGCCCCAGCATTTT. Translating it yields CASSLGLGGAQPQHF. J is TRBJ1-5 and V is TRBV28; D not resolved. Per germline, CDR1 MDHEN and CDR2 SYDVKM. V was clipped by 3 bases and J by 7 bases, with 16 bases between them. This CDR3 is built from 15 residues.

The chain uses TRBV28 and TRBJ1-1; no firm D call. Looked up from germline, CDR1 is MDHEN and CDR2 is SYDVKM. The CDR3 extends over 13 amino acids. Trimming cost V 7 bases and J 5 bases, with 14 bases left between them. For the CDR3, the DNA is TGTGCCAGCACTAAGGGCGCGTATACTGAAGCTTTCTTT. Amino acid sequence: CASTKGAYTEAFF.

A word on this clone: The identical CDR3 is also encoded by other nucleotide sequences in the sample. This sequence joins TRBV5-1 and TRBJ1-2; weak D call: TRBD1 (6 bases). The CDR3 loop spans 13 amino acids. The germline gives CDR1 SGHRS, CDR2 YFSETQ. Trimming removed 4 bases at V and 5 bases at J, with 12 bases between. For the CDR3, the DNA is TGCGCCAGCAGCCTTGGACAGTCTTATGGCTACACCTTC. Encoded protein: CASSLGQSYGYTF.

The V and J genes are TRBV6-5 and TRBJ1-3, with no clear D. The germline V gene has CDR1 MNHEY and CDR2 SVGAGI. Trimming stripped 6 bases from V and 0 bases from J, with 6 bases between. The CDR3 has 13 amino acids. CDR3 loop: CASRDLSGNTIYF. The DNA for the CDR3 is TGTGCCAGCAGGGATCTCTCTGGAAACACCATATATTTT.

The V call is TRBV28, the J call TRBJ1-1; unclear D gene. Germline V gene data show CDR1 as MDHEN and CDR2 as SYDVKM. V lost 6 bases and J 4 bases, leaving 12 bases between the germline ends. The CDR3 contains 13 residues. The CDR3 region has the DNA TGTGCCAGCAGCTCGAGTATTCTCACTGAAGCTTTCTTT. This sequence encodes CASSSSILTEAFF.